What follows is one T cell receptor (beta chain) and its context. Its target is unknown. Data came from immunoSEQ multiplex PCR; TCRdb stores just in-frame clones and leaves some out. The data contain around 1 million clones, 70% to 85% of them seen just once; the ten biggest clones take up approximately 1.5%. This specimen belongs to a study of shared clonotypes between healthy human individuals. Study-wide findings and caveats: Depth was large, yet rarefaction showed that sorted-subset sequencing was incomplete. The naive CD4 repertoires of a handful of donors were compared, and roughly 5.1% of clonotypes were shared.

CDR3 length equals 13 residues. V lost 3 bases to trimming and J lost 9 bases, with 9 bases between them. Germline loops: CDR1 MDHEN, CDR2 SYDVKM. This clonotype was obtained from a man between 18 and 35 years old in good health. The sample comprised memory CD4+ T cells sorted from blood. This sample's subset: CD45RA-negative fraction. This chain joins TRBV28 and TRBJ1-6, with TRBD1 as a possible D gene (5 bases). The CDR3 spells CASSLTDRSPLHF. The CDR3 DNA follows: TGTGCCAGCAGTTTGACAGATCGTTCACCCCTCCACTTT.